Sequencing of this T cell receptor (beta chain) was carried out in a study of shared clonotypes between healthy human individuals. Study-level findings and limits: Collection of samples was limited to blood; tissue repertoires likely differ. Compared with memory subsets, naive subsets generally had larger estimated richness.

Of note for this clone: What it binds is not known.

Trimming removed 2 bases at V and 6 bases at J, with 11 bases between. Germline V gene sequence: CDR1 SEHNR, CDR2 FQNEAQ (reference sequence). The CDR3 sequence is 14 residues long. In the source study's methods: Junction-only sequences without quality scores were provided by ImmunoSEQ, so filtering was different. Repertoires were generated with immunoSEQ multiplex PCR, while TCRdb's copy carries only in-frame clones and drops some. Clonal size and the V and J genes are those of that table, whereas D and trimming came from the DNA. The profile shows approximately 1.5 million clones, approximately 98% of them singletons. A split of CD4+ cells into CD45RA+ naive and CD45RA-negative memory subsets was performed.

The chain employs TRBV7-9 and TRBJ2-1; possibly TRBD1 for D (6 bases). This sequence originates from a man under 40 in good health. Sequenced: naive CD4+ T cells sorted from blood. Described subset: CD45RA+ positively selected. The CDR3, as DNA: TGTGCCAGCAGCTTAACCCAGGGGATCAATGAGCAGTTCTTC. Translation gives CASSLTQGINEQFF.